This T cell receptor (beta chain) was captured by sequencing in a study of blood T cell repertoires in COVID-19. Across the study: Some COVID-19 samples were acute and others convalescent; all came from the United States, Italy and Spain. Sources were T cells, B-cell-depleted T cells, or PBMCs; the material itself was cDNA or gDNA.

Germline CDR1 is SGDLS and CDR2 is YYNGEE. Trimming at V came to 0 bases and at J to 4 bases, leaving 10 bases not matched to a gene. The CDR3 has 17 residues. In the original processing: For nucleated cells, counts were estimated from reference gene primer amplification. Using immunoSEQ multiplex PCR, the repertoire was profiled, and TCRdb retains in-frame clones only, with some absent. That table gives V, J and clone size, and the DNA gave D and trimming. The sample contains approximately 61,000 clones, around 86% of which appear only once. The rearrangement joins TRBV9 to TRBJ2-3; 8 bases are shared with TRBD1. Sequences were obtained from peripheral blood. The TCR was taken from a human donor in a cohort sampled during active COVID-19. The CDR3 reads CASSVATLPGGADTQYF. The CDR3, as DNA: TGTGCCAGCAGCGTAGCTACTCTCCCAGGGGGCGCAGATACGCAGTATTTT.